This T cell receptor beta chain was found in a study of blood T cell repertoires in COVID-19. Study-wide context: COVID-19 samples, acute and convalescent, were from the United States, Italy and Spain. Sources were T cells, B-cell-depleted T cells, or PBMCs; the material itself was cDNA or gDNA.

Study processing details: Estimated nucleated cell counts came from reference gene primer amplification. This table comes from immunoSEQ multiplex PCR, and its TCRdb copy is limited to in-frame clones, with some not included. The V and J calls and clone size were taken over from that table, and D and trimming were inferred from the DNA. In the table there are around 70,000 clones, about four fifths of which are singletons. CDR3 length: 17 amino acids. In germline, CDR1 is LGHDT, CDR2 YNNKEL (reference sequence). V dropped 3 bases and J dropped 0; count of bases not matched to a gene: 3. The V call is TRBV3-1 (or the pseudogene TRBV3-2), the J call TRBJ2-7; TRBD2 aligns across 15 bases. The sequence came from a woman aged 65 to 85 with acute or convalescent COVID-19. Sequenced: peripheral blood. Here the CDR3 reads CASSQGLAGGGSYEQYF. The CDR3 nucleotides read TGTGCCAGCAGCCAGGGACTAGCGGGAGGAGGCTCCTACGAGCAGTACTTC.